This T cell receptor beta chain was found in a study of Ad26.COV2.S vaccination and SARS-CoV-2 variants. V gave up 5 bases and J gave up 5 bases, with 9 bases separating them. CDR3 size: 11 residues. Germline V gives CDR1 DFQATT, CDR2 SNEGSKA (reference sequence). Libraries were prepared by immunoSEQ multiplex PCR; TCRdb keeps only in-frame clonotypes and omits some of them. The table lists fewer than 400,000 clones, about 86% of them singletons. As to this clone: Its antigen is as yet unknown.

Notes on the study in general: Relative to placebo recipients, vaccine recipients exhibited elevated spike-specific TCR breadth.

Treatment meaning: about 20 received Ad26.COV2.S at low or high dose, single or two shots; several received placebo; per-sample allocation not given. The study sampled participants on day 63 after the first vaccine or placebo injection. This TCR was recovered from a person between 18 and 60 years old who received the Ad26.COV2.S COVID-19 vaccine or a placebo. This chain connects TRBV20-1 to TRBJ1-1, with a weak D call TRBD1 (5 bases). Sample: peripheral blood, taken in a trial of Ad26.COV2.S vaccine versus placebo. The DNA for the CDR3 is TGCAGTGCTGCGGGACGTACTGAAGCTTTCTTT. Its translation: CSAAGRTEAFF.